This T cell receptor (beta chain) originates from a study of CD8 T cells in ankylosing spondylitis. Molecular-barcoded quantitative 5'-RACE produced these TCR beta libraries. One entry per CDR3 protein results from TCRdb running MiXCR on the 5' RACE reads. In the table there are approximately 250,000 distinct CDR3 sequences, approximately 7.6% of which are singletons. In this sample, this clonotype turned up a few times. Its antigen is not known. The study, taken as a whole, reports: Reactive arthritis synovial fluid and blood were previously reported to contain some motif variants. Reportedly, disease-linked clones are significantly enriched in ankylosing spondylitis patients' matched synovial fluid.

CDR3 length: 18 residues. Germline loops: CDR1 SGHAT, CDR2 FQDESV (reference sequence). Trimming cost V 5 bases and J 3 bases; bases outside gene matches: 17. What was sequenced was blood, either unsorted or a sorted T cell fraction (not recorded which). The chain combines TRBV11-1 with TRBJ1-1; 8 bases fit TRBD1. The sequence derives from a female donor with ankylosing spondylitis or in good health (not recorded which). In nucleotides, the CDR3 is TGTGCCAGCAGCCGTGACGACAGGGGAGGTAGAATGGACACTGAAGCTTTCTTT. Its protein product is CASSRDDRGGRMDTEAFF.